This entry lists 3 T cell receptor beta chains sequenced from one sample in a study of graft-versus-host responses after intestinal transplantation. TCRdb's table, derived via immunoSEQ multiplex PCR, lists solely in-frame clones and lacks some. The repertoire holds tens of thousands of clones, with around 95% as singletons. Material: PBMCs, obtained 16 days after intestinal transplant. These receptors were collected from a human patient who received an intestinal transplant, so some T cells may come from the graft donor.

V and J are TRBV5-1 and TRBJ2-7; D remains unclear. Germline CDR1 is SGHRS and CDR2 is YFSETQ. This CDR3 is built from 11 residues. Between the trimmed V and J ends, which lost 2 bases and 5 bases, there was a span of 5 bases. The CDR3 region is CASSLMNEQYF. As DNA, the CDR3 is TGCGCCAGCAGCTTAATGAACGAGCAGTACTTC.

The chain couples TRBV14 to TRBJ2-5; 9 bases map to TRBD2. The end of the DNA aligns better with TRBJ2-7, so the J call may be wrong. Germline assignment: CDR1 SGHDN and CDR2 FVKESK. The CDR3 loop spans 15 amino acids. CDR3 amino acids: CASSRTSGYSYEQYF. CDR3 nucleotides: TGTGCCAGCAGCCGCACTAGCGGGTATTCCTACGAGCAGTACTTC.

The chain links TRBV7-3 to TRBJ2-1; TRBD2 aligns across 11 bases. Trimming at V came to 4 bases and at J to 2 bases, leaving 4 bases not matched to a gene. Looked up from germline, CDR1 is SGHTA and CDR2 is FQGTGA. This CDR3 region has 16 residues. The CDR3 bases are TGTGCCAGCAGCTCCAGTAGCGGGAGGGCCTACAATGAGCAGTTCTTC. Encoded protein: CASSSSSGRAYNEQFF.